This is a list of T cell receptor beta chains from one sample in a study of T cells in Graves' hyperthyroidism and ophthalmopathy. TCRdb used MiXCR to reprocess the multiplex PCR reads, holding one entry per CDR3 protein. The sample consists of some 560,000 distinct CDR3 sequences, approximately 14% of them appearing once. The sample comprised blood. The receptor source for this set is a woman between 25 and 40 years old with Graves' hyperthyroidism. CDR3s include the opening cysteine and the closing phenylalanine or tryptophan. The order of the fields is V gene, J gene, clone size, D gene, CDR3 DNA, CDR3 protein. The D gene is left open where the match is weak. Rows may omit the clone size; those that give it use once, few, many or a size class.

>TRBV2|TRBJ2-2|many|.
TGTGCCAGCAGTGAAGTTGGACAGCTCACCGGGGAGCTGTTTTTT
CASSEVGQLTGELFF
>TRBV28|TRBJ2-7|.|.
TGTCCCAGCAGTTTATATCACGAGCAGTACTTC
CPSSLYHEQYF
>TRBV6-1|TRBJ1-2|.|.
TGTGCCAGCAGTCGGGTAGCTGGATTTAACTATGGCTACACCTTC
CASSRVAGFNYGYTF
>TRBV10-3|TRBJ1-1|few|.
TGTGCCATCAGTAACCCCCCGGGGGCAGGGACTGAAGCTTTCTTT
CAISNPPGAGTEAFF
>TRBV11-2|TRBJ2-7|.|TRBD2
TGTGCCAGCAGCCCAATGGGACTAGCGGAAACCCGATACGAGCAGTACTTC
CASSPMGLAETRYEQYF
>TRBV5-1|TRBJ2-5|.|.
TGCGCCAGCAGCTTGGGTGATTTCAAAGAGACCCAGTACTTC
CASSLGDFKETQYF
>TRBV18|TRBJ2-1|.|TRBD2
TGTGCCAGCTCACCGAAGACTAGCGGGAACAATGAGCAGTTCTTC
CASSPKTSGNNEQFF
>TRBV5-1|TRBJ2-1|.|TRBD2
TGTGCCAGCAGCTTGGAGGCTAGCGGGAGCCATGAGCAGTTCTTC
CASSLEASGSHEQFF
>TRBV24-1|TRBJ2-2|few|TRBD1
TGTGCCACCACCGACCCCTCCGGGACAGGGAACACCGGGGAGCTGTTTTTT
CATTDPSGTGNTGELFF
>TRBV20-1|TRBJ1-1|many|.
TGCAGTGCTAGTGCCCCAGGGTTCACTGAAGCTTTCTTT
CSASAPGFTEAFF
>TRBV15|TRBJ2-7|.|.
TGTGCCACCAGCAGCAACATGGTAGGGCTTGTATCCTACGAGCAGTACTTC
CATSSNMVGLVSYEQYF
>TRBV3-1|TRBJ2-1|many|.
TGTGCCAGCAGCCAAGAGGCCGCTGGGCAGTTCTTC
CASSQEAAGQFF
>TRBV2|TRBJ1-1|many|.
TGTGCCAGCAGTGGAGGGAGGCCGGTAAACACTGAAGCTTTCTTT
CASSGGRPVNTEAFF
>TRBV7-2|TRBJ2-1|.|.
TGTGCCAGCAGCTCCCCCTTAACTGAGCAGTTCTTC
CASSSPLTEQFF
>TRBV27|TRBJ2-1|.|TRBD2
TGTGCCAGCAGTTTAGGGACTAGCGGGAGGGCCATGTACAATGAGCGGTTCTTC
CASSLGTSGRAMYNERFF
>TRBV7-2|TRBJ2-5|.|TRBD2
TGTGCCAGCAGCTTGGGCCGTCCACTAGCGGGAGTAGGCGAGACCCAGTACTTC
CASSLGRPLAGVGETQYF
>TRBV29-1|TRBJ2-4|few|TRBD1
TGCAGCGTATCAGGACAGGATCTAGCCAAAAACATTCAGTACTTC
CSVSGQDLAKNIQYF
>TRBV5-1|TRBJ2-1|many|TRBD2
TGCGCCAGCAGCTTGATGTCGGGGGGAACCAATGAGCAGTTCTTC
CASSLMSGGTNEQFF
>TRBV2|TRBJ2-3|many|TRBD2
TGTGCCAACCACAGGATAAAAGGGGGCCACGTCCCTAGCGGGAGGGCAGATACGCAGTATTTT
CANHRIKGGHVPSGRADTQYF
>TRBV12-3/TRBV12-4|TRBJ2-2|.|TRBD2
TGTGCCAGCAGCCAGCAGCCCCCGACTAGCGGGCCACAAGTGATGGGGGAGCTGTTTTTT
CASSQQPPTSGPQVMGELFF
>TRBV7-2|TRBJ2-7|many|TRBD1
TGTGCCAGCAGCACCGACAGGGGGGGCGAGCAGTACTTC
CASSTDRGGEQYF
>TRBV27|TRBJ2-7|many|TRBD2
TGTGCCAGCAGTTTAAAGGGGCCCGGGACTAGCGGGAGCTCCTACGAGCAGTACTTC
CASSLKGPGTSGSSYEQYF
>TRBV20-1|TRBJ2-3|many|.
TGCAGTGCCCCTGGGGCGGGTTACACAGATACGCAGTATTTT
CSAPGAGYTDTQYF
>TRBV7-9|TRBJ1-3|few|.
TGTGCCAGCAGCTTAGGGGGCCCCCTCTCTGGAAACACCATATATTTT
CASSLGGPLSGNTIYF
>TRBV19|TRBJ2-7|few|TRBD2
TGTGCCAGTCGATCAAGACTAGCGGGAGATCCCCACGAGCAGTACTTC
CASRSRLAGDPHEQYF
>TRBV7-2|TRBJ2-1|.|TRBD2
TGTGCCAGCAGCGTGGAACTAGCGGGCTATAATGATGAGCAGTTCTTC
CASSVELAGYNDEQFF
>TRBV30|TRBJ2-7|many|.
TGTGCCTGGGGAAGAGGGGGCTCCTACGAGCAGTACTTC
CAWGRGGSYEQYF
>TRBV10-3|TRBJ2-1|few|TRBD2
TGTGCCATCAGTGAGTTATCGGGAGGAAACAATGAGCAGTTCTTC
CAISELSGGNNEQFF
>TRBV7-2|TRBJ2-1|few|.
TGTGCCAGCAGCTTACGGTGGATGAAGGCGCGTGACAATGAGCAGTTCTTC
CASSLRWMKARDNEQFF
>TRBV20-1|TRBJ2-3|many|.
TGCAGTGCTCCCCAGAGCGGTGATAGCACAGATACGCAGTATTTT
CSAPQSGDSTDTQYF
>TRBV20-1|TRBJ1-1|many|.
TGTGTGGCAGGGCCCTTTGGGAACACTGAAGCTTTCTTT
CVAGPFGNTEAFF
>TRBV6-1|TRBJ1-1|few|.
TGTGCCAGCAGTAGGGGGGGGAGTTCTGAAGCTTTCTTT
CASSRGGSSEAFF
>TRBV7-8|TRBJ1-1|many|.
TGTGCCAGCAGTCTACTCACTATGAACACTGAAGCTTTCTTT
CASSLLTMNTEAFF
>TRBV3-1|TRBJ2-1|.|TRBD2
TGTGCCAGCAGCCAGGACGGGACTAGCGGGAGATTCGGTGAGCAGTTCTTC
CASSQDGTSGRFGEQFF
>TRBV14|TRBJ2-1|.|.
TGTGCCAGCAGCCCTACGGTTTACAATGAGCAGTTCTTC
CASSPTVYNEQFF
>TRBV29-1|TRBJ1-5|many|.
TGCAGCACCCAAAGGGCAATCAATCAGCCCCAGCATTTT
CSTQRAINQPQHF
>TRBV5-1|TRBJ2-3|many|.
TGCGCCAGCAGCTTGGTGGTTCAGGTTGGGGATACGCAGTATTTT
CASSLVVQVGDTQYF
>TRBV3-1|TRBJ2-3|many|TRBD2
TGTGCCAGCAGCCAAACGGGGGGGCCAGATACGCAGTATTTT
CASSQTGGPDTQYF
>TRBV11-2|TRBJ2-3|.|TRBD2
TGTGCCAGCCTCACTAGCGGGAGACCAGATACGCAGTATTTT
CASLTSGRPDTQYF
>TRBV5-1|TRBJ2-3|.|.
TGCGCCAGCAGCTTTTACGGGAATCCGAGCACAGATACGCAGTATTTT
CASSFYGNPSTDTQYF
>TRBV3-1|TRBJ2-7|many|.
TGTGCCAGCAGCCCTGGTTACAGCTACTACGAGCAGTACTTC
CASSPGYSYYEQYF
>TRBV20-1|TRBJ2-7|.|.
TGCAGTGCCCTGGCCCAGAACTACGAGCAGTACTTC
CSALAQNYEQYF
>TRBV15|TRBJ1-2|.|.
TGTGCCACCAGCAGAGATAGGCAGGAGTATGGCTACACCTTC
CATSRDRQEYGYTF